Below are 5 T cell receptor beta chains sequenced from a single sample in a study of lymphopenia after photon versus proton radiotherapy. The method was immunoSEQ multiplex PCR; TCRdb's version includes in-frame clones alone and lacks a portion of them. In the table there are 40,000 or so clones, 85% of which are singletons. The sample in question was peripheral blood, obtained from a patient treated with photon-based radiotherapy. These TCRs come from a man aged 35 to 55 with gastric cancer.

This chain links TRBV13 with TRBJ2-7; D is ambiguous. The CDR3 covers 12 residues. CDR1 is PRHDT, CDR2 FYEKMQ, per germline (reference sequence). V lost 5 bases, J lost 6 bases, and 11 bases lay in between. The CDR3 region is CASSPDRLEQYF. In DNA, the CDR3 is TGTGCCAGCAGCCCCGACCGACTCGAGCAGTACTTC.

In DNA, the CDR3 is TGTGCCGATGGGGGTAATTCACCCCTCCACTTT. Protein product: CADGGNSPLHF. The chain has TRBV27 and TRBJ1-6; D may be TRBD1 (5 bases). CDR1 is MNHEY and CDR2 is SMNVEV in the germline V gene (reference sequence). V lost 11 bases and J lost 6, with 8 bases in between. This CDR3 comprises 11 residues.

In this sample, this clone turned up once. J is TRBJ2-5 and V is TRBV10-3, with 10 positions matching TRBD1. V gave up 4 bases and J gave up 1 base; unmatched junction bases: 0. The CDR3 sequence is 14 residues long. Germline lookup yields CDR1 ENHRY and CDR2 SYGVKD. The CDR3 spells CAISGDRGQETQYF. The CDR3 nucleotides are TGTGCCATCAGTGGGGACAGGGGCCAAGAGACCCAGTACTTC.

The CDR3 sequence is CATQQGAVGNTIYF. Written as DNA, the CDR3 is TGTGCCACCCAACAGGGGGCGGTTGGAAACACCATATATTTT. This chain connects TRBV19 to TRBJ1-3, with 9 bases lining up with TRBD1. Germline V gives CDR1 LNHDA, CDR2 SQIVND (reference sequence). The trim removed 10 bases at V and 3 bases at J, leaving 7 bases unmatched. The CDR3 totals 14 residues.

This clone appeared once. The chain joins TRBV7-8 to TRBJ1-2; possible D gene TRBD1, 5 bases. Germline assignment: CDR1 SGHVS and CDR2 FQNEAQ. V was shortened by 1 base and J by 3 bases, with 9 bases between the two germline ends. This CDR3 contains 14 residues. Written as DNA, the CDR3 is TGTGCCAGCAGCTTAGAGGGAGGGGACTATGGCTACACCTTC. Protein sequence: CASSLEGGDYGYTF.